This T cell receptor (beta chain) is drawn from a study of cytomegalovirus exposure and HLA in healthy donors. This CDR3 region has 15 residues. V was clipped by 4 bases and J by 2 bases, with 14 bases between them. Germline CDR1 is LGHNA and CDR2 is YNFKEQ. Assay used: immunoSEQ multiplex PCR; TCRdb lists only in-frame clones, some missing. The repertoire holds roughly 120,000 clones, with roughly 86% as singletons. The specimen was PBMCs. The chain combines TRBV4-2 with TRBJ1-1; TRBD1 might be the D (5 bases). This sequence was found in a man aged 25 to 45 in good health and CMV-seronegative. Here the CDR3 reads CASSRSTATNTEAFF. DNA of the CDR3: TGTGCCAGCAGCCGCTCGACAGCTACAAACACTGAAGCTTTCTTT.